The present TCR beta chain was sequenced within a study of T-cell reconstitution after alpha-beta-depleted transplantation in children. Findings and caveats of the study: Reported findings indicate that, about two months after transplant, alpha-beta T cells came from several hundred expanded clones, which were derived from non-depleted graft cells. At day 60, the high TCRbeta diversity found in some patients originated from recipient T cells and thymic progenitors that had survived.

This clonotype was counted many times. Its target is not known. The V gene's germline CDR1 is MRHNA and CDR2 SNTAGT. The CDR3 has 10 amino acids. With 11 bases removed from V and 1 base from J, the gap between germline ends came to 5 bases. Preparation of the TCRbeta library involved a method that used unique molecular identifiers. In TCRdb, the PCR reads were re-called with MiXCR into one record per CDR3 protein. Found here are hundreds of thousands of distinct CDR3 sequences, around 14% of them singletons; the top ten hold 0.79%. The sequenced sample was PBMCs, obtained before TCRalphabeta/CD19-depleted stem cell transplant. The gene calls are TRBV6-4 and TRBJ2-5; D is uncertain. The TCR was taken from a girl aged 2 to 10 with congenital amegakaryocytic thrombocytopenia, due to receive a stem cell transplant. The CDR3 loop is CAAVQETQYF. CDR3 DNA: TGTGCCGCGGTCCAAGAGACCCAGTACTTC.